This T cell receptor (beta chain) was identified in a study of shared T cell receptors in the human thymus. Clones were read by immunoSEQ multiplex PCR, and TCRdb kept only the in-frame ones, dropping some. The sample holds approximately 760,000 clones, around 85% seen once. The sample was also reused in another study, on human thymus T cells.

The TCR originated in a girl in the first two years of life with a congenital heart defect. Sequences were obtained from thymocytes.

CDR3 DNA sequence: TGTGCCAGCAGTGAAAGCCCCAAAAGGGGCCGGGACAGAAACTACGAGCAGTACTTC. Its protein is CASSESPKRGRDRNYEQYF. The rearrangement joins TRBV6-1 to TRBJ2-7, with 7 bases fitting TRBD1. The CDR3 loop spans 19 amino acids. After removal of 2 bases from V and 3 bases from J, the junction contained 19 bases not matched to a gene. Germline V gene lookup returns CDR1 MNHNS and CDR2 SASEGT.